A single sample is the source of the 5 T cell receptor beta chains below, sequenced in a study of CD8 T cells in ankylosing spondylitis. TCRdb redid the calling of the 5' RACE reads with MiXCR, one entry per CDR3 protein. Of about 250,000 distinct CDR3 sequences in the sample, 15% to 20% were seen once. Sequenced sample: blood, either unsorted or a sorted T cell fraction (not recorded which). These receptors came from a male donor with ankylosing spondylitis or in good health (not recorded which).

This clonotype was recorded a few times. The CDR3 protein is CASSMTGGDGYTF. DNA of the CDR3: TGTGCCAGCAGTATGACAGGGGGTGATGGCTACACCTTC. The chain couples TRBV27 to TRBJ1-2; 9 nucleotides match TRBD1. Germline CDR1 and CDR2: MNHEY and SMNVEV (reference sequence). The CDR3 contains 13 residues. J gave up 6 bases and V 5 bases, and 4 bases lay outside the gene matches.

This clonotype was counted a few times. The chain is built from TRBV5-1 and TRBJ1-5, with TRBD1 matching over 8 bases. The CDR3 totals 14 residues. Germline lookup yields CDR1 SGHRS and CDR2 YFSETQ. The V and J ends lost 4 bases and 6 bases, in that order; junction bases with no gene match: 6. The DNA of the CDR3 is TGCGCCAGCAGCCCAGGACAGGGCTCTCAGCCCCAGCATTTT. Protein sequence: CASSPGQGSQPQHF.

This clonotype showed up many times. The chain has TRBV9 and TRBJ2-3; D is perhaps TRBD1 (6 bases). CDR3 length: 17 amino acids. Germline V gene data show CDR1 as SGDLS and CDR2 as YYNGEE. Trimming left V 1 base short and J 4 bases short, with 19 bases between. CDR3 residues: CASSVLSMTGGADTQYF. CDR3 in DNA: TGTGCCAGCAGCGTATTAAGTATGACAGGCGGTGCAGATACGCAGTATTTT.

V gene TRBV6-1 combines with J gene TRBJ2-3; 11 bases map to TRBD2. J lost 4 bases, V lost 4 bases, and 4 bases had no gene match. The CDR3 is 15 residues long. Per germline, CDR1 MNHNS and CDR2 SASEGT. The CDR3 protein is CASSVGTSGADTQYF. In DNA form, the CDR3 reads TGTGCCAGCAGTGTCGGGACTAGCGGAGCAGATACGCAGTATTTT.

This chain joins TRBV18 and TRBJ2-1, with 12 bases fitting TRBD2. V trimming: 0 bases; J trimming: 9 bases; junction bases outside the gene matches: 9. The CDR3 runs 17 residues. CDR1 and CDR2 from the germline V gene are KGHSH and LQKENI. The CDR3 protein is CASSPPGLAGETGEQFF. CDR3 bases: TGTGCCAGCTCACCACCGGGACTAGCGGGTGAGACGGGTGAGCAGTTCTTC.